This record looks at one TCR beta chain sequence and its context. The antigen remains undetermined. This sample was included in a study of T cells expressing NK-cell markers. Study overall: Eight donors were sequenced, seven testing HCMV-seropositive and one testing seronegative.

Notes on the study in general: No clear determination of HCMV specificity was made for expanded NKG2C+ T cell clones.

CDR1 is MGHRA, CDR2 YSYEKL, per germline. CDR3 size: 17 residues. Researchers built TCR beta cDNA using 5'RACE template switching with UMIs. TCRdb reprocessed the 5' RACE reads, with one entry per CDR3 protein and no DNA. Here the sample table reports about 460,000 distinct CDR3 sequences. This TCR derives from a woman aged 45-65 years in good health. V gene TRBV4-1 combines with J gene TRBJ2-1; as DNA is missing, the TRBD2 call by TCRdb cannot be tested. The material sequenced was blood T cells: a sorted CD56 or NKG2C T cell subset, CD4+ or CD8+ T cells, or bulk PBMC T cells (not recorded which). The CDR3 sequence is CASSSGGRRSSYNEQFF.